One sample yielded the 23 T cell receptor beta chains listed below, sequenced in a study of CD8+CD57+ T cells in acquired aplastic anemia. Genomic DNA was employed as the template in profiling TCR beta VDJ and CDR3. From the reads, TCRdb called clonotypes with MiXCR, one entry per CDR3 protein. There are some 200,000 distinct CDR3 sequences in the sample; over 40% occur only once, and about 1.8% lies in the top ten. Patients chosen for sequencing had CD8+CD57+ cells that had expanded, as shown by flow cytometry. Sequenced input: sorted CD4+, CD8+, or CD8+CD57+ T cells (not recorded which) from PBMCs. The source of these receptors is a human donor with aplastic anemia.

This clonotype was detected only once. This sequence joins TRBV20-1 and TRBJ2-2; D might be TRBD2 (6 bases). Trimming removed 0 bases at V and 8 bases at J, with 13 bases between. Germline loops: CDR1 DFQATT, CDR2 SNEGSKA (reference sequence). The CDR3 length is 14 residues. The CDR3: CSAREGGSKGELFF. The CDR3 DNA reads as TGCAGTGCTAGAGAGGGGGGTTCCAAAGGGGAGCTGTTTTTT.

The rearrangement joins TRBV12-3 or TRBV12-4 to TRBJ2-2, with D perhaps being TRBD1 or TRBD2 (5 bases each). The CDR3 sequence is 16 residues long. V lost 2 bases and J 1 base, leaving 11 bases between the germline ends. CDR3 DNA: TGTGCCAGCAGTTTATACGGGACGGGGAACACCGGGGAGCTGTTTTTT. Translating gives CASSLYGTGNTGELFF.

Many counts were recorded for this clonotype. The V call is TRBV5-1, the J call TRBJ1-1, with 8 bases identical to TRBD1. Trimming at V came to 4 bases and at J to 5 bases, leaving 10 bases not matched to a gene. This CDR3 contains 15 residues. CDR1 is SGHRS, CDR2 YFSETQ, per germline. The CDR3 sequence: CASSQQGGVGTEAFF. CDR3 sequence (DNA): TGCGCCAGCAGCCAACAGGGGGGCGTAGGGACTGAAGCTTTCTTT.

This clonotype was recorded a few times. A much more abundant neighbour one base away suggests this may be a read error. The chain has TRBV5-1 and TRBJ2-7; D tentatively reads TRBD1 or TRBD2 (5 bases each). V was trimmed by 3 bases and J by 5 bases, leaving 15 bases between them. This CDR3 contains 14 residues. Per the germline V gene, CDR1 is SGHRS and CDR2 is YFSETQ. The CDR3 protein is CASSSPGRPHEQYF. CDR3 sequence (DNA): TGCGCCAGCAGCTCCCCGGGACGCCCCCACGAGCAGTACTTC.

Ten or more counts support this clonotype. This sequence joins TRBV2 and TRBJ1-1; perhaps TRBD1 as D (5 bases). Germline loops: CDR1 SNHLY, CDR2 FYNNEI. There are 13 residues in the CDR3. V was clipped by 9 bases and J by 1 base, with 12 bases between them. CDR3 protein: CASLRAPNTEAFF. For the CDR3, the DNA is TGTGCCAGTCTCAGGGCTCCGAACACTGAAGCTTTCTTT.

This clonotype was observed many times. V and J are TRBV7-9 and TRBJ1-1; tentatively, D is TRBD1 (6 bases). V was cut by 7 bases and J by 0 bases, with 18 bases left in between. Looked up from germline, CDR1 is SEHNR and CDR2 is FQNEAQ (reference sequence). This CDR3 is 16 amino acids long. The CDR3 reads CASTDSGGGMNTEAFF. CDR3 in DNA: TGTGCCAGCACCGACTCAGGAGGGGGAATGAACACTGAAGCTTTCTTT. The entire variable domain, with the rest obtained from reference TRBV7-9 and TRBJ1-1, is as follows: DTGVSQNPRHKITKRGQNVTFRCDPISEHNRLYWYRQTLGQGPEFLTYFQNEAQLEKSRLLSDRFSAERPKGSFSTLEIQRTEQGDSAMYLCASTDSGGGMNTEAFFGQGTRLTVV.

The sample holds many counts of this clonotype. This chain connects TRBV24-1 to TRBJ1-5; D uncertain. Germline V lookup: CDR1 KGHDR, CDR2 SFDVKD. V was shortened by 9 bases and J by 3 bases, with 11 bases between the two germline ends. The CDR3 extends over 13 amino acids. CDR3 in amino acids: CATSIGANQPQHF. The CDR3 bases are TGTGCCACCTCCATAGGCGCCAATCAGCCCCAGCATTTT.

This clonotype was observed many times. This rearrangement joins TRBV24-1 to TRBJ1-1; 10 bases are a match to TRBD1. This CDR3 has 13 residues. Germline trimming cut 8 bases from V and 5 bases from J; bases unmatched to any gene: 4. Germline loops: CDR1 KGHDR, CDR2 SFDVKD. The CDR3, as DNA: TGTGCCACCACTCCGGGACAGGGGACTGAAGCTTTCTTT. Protein product: CATTPGQGTEAFF.

The chain couples TRBV10-3 to TRBJ1-2; TRBD1 matches at 7 bases. The CDR3 is 16 residues long. CDR1 and CDR2 (germline): ENHRY, SYGVKD. V shed 5 bases, J shed 7 bases, and the junction held 16 bases outside the gene matches. The CDR3 is CAISTDLRDSGGGYTF. In DNA, the CDR3 is TGTGCCATCAGTACCGACTTAAGGGACAGTGGGGGTGGCTACACCTTC.

This clonotype was recorded a few times. CDR3 bases: TGTGCCAGCAGTTGGACAGAAGGAAACACCATATATTTT. Its protein is CASSWTEGNTIYF. The chain recombines TRBV2 with TRBJ1-3, with D perhaps matching TRBD1 (6 bases). Trimming took 5 bases from V and 4 from J, leaving 9 bases between them. In germline, CDR1 is SNHLY, CDR2 FYNNEI. This CDR3 comprises 13 residues.

This clonotype appeared many times. The chain carries TRBV4-2 and TRBJ2-3, with 7 positions matching TRBD2. V lost 6 bases, J lost 3 bases, and 6 bases stayed unmatched. CDR1 and CDR2 (germline): LGHNA, YNFKEQ. The CDR3 loop spans 14 amino acids. CDR3 DNA sequence: TGTGCCAGCAGACCGAGCGGGACTACAGATACGCAGTATTTT. Amino acid sequence: CASRPSGTTDTQYF.

This clonotype was counted many times. The V and J genes are TRBV19 and TRBJ1-5, with 8 bases that match TRBD1. This CDR3 has 16 amino acids. V was pared by 5 bases and J by 0 bases, with 6 bases of the junction left unmatched. The germline V gene encodes CDR1 LNHDA and CDR2 SQIVND (reference sequence). The CDR3 protein is CASSRRTGGSNQPQHF. The CDR3 DNA sequence: TGTGCCAGTAGTCGACGAACAGGGGGTAGCAATCAGCCCCAGCATTTT.

V gene TRBV20-1 combines with J gene TRBJ2-5; 9 nucleotides agree with TRBD2. The CDR3 has 14 amino acids. The V gene's germline CDR1 is DFQATT and CDR2 SNEGSKA (reference sequence). V lost 5 bases and J lost 4; bases outside the gene matches: 8. CDR3 protein: CSAPSAGGGETQYF. CDR3 coding DNA: TGCAGTGCTCCCTCGGCGGGAGGGGGAGAGACCCAGTACTTC.

Only one count was recorded for this clonotype. The J gene is TRBJ1-1, the V gene TRBV7-3; the match to TRBD1 covers 8 bases. Germline V gene data show CDR1 as SGHTA and CDR2 as FQGTGA. The CDR3 runs to 13 residues. The trim removed 5 bases at V and 5 bases at J, leaving 4 bases unmatched. The DNA of the CDR3 is TGTGCCAGCAGCGGGACAGGCATAACTGAAGCTTTCTTT. Its protein is CASSGTGITEAFF.

The J gene is TRBJ1-4, the V gene TRBV7-8; no firm D call. The ends were cut back, 4 bases at V and 4 bases at J, with 7 bases in the middle. The CDR3 is 13 residues long. CDR1 and CDR2 from the germline V gene are SGHVS and FQNEAQ. In nucleotides, the CDR3 is TGTGCCAGCAGCTGGGTCCATAATGAAAAACTGTTTTTT. Translation gives CASSWVHNEKLFF.

The chain couples TRBV19 to TRBJ1-1; no clear D. The CDR3 is made up of 12 amino acids. Trimming removed 8 bases from V and 1 base from J, with 8 bases in between. Germline V gene sequence: CDR1 LNHDA, CDR2 SQIVND (reference sequence). This chain's CDR3 is CASVAGNTEAFF. CDR3 DNA: TGTGCCAGTGTTGCGGGGAACACTGAAGCTTTCTTT.

This clonotype was seen ten or more times. J is TRBJ1-2 and V is TRBV7-9; TRBD1 aligns across 9 bases. In germline, CDR1 is SEHNR, CDR2 FQNEAQ (reference sequence). The CDR3 runs to 16 residues. V dropped 5 bases and J dropped 3; count of bases not matched to a gene: 10. The chain's CDR3 is CASSPITTGGDYGYTF. CDR3 bases: TGTGCCAGCAGCCCTATAACGACAGGGGGTGACTATGGCTACACCTTC.

With regard to this clonotype: The junction and the germline gene differ at one end; a read error may be behind it. The chain combines TRBV2 with TRBJ1-2; 9 nucleotides agree with TRBD1. Germline lookup yields CDR1 SNHLY and CDR2 FYNNEI. There are 14 residues in the CDR3. CDR3 coding DNA: TGTGCCATCAGTGAACGACAGGGGGTTGATGGCTACACCTTC. This sequence encodes CAISERQGVDGYTF.

This clonotype was observed many times. This chain joins TRBV19 and TRBJ2-6; D tentatively reads TRBD1 or TRBD2 (5 bases each). V was trimmed by 8 bases and J by 5 bases, leaving 7 bases between them. The germline CDR1 and CDR2 sequences are LNHDA and SQIVND (reference sequence). The CDR3 is 12 amino acids. The CDR3 sequence is CASGGRANVLTF. The CDR3 DNA sequence: TGTGCCAGTGGGGGAAGGGCCAACGTCCTGACTTTC.

V and J are TRBV2 and TRBJ2-7, with D uncertain. The V end lost 6 bases, the J end lost 6 bases, and 12 bases lay between the germline ends. Germline lookup yields CDR1 SNHLY and CDR2 FYNNEI. The CDR3 spans 12 residues. In nucleotides, the CDR3 is TGTGCCAGCAGCTTGTCAGACCGCGAGCAGTACTTC. Protein product: CASSLSDREQYF.

This chain uses TRBV25-1 with TRBJ1-2; D unclear. Germline lookup yields CDR1 MGHDK and CDR2 SYGVNS. This CDR3 contains 16 residues. Trimming took off 4 bases at V and 4 bases at J, with 19 bases between the two ends. CDR3 sequence: CASSAGLAATLYGYTF. As DNA, the CDR3 is TGTGCCAGCAGTGCTGGTTTGGCAGCAACCCTCTATGGCTACACCTTC.

This clonotype was counted a few times. The chain employs TRBV5-6 and TRBJ2-5; 7 bases are a match to TRBD1. This CDR3 comprises 18 residues. The germline V gene encodes CDR1 SGHDT and CDR2 YYEEEE. The J segment lost 5 bases and the V segment lost 1 base, leaving 17 bases of the junction unmatched. The CDR3, as DNA: TGTGCCAGCAGCTTGATCTCGAGGGGGCTTTTGTTTTCGGAGACCCAGTACTTC. It is translated as CASSLISRGLLFSETQYF. The full variable domain, in which reference TRBV5-6 and TRBJ2-5 provide the parts outside the CDR3, is DAGVTQSPTHLIKTRGQQVTLRCSPKSGHDTVSWYQQALGQGPQFIFQYYEEEERQRGNFPDRFSGHQFPNYSSELNVNALLLGDSALYLCASSLISRGLLFSETQYFGPGTRLLVL.

As for this clonotype: One end of the junction varies from germline; a read error may be responsible. The chain uses TRBV7-9 and TRBJ2-7, with D possibly being TRBD2 (7 bases). The germline V gene encodes CDR1 SEHNR and CDR2 FQNEAQ (reference sequence). CDR3 length: 15 amino acids. CDR3: CASIRPGGRAHEQYF. In DNA, the CDR3 is TGTGCCAGCATCAGACCGGGGGGCAGGGCCCACGAGCAGTACTTT.